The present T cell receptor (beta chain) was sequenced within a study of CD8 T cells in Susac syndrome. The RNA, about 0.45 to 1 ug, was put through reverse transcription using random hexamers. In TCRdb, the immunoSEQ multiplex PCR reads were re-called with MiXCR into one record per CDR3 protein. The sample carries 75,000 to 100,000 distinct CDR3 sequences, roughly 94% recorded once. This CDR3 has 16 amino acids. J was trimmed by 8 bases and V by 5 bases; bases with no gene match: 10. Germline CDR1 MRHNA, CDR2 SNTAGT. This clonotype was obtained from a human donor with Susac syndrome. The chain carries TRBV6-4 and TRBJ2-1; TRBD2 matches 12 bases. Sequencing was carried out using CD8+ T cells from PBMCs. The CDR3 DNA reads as TGTGCCAGCAGTCCCGCCGGGACTAGCGGGTCGTATGAGCAGTTCTTC. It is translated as CASSPAGTSGSYEQFF.